This TCR beta chain emerged from a study of blood T cells in healthy people across ages. This clonotype was seen many times. Its specificity is unknown. The junction departs from the called germline gene at one end, perhaps through a read error. Regarding the study as a whole: With donor CMV status unknown, expanded clonotype changes were possibly confounded.

Germline-derived CDR1 and CDR2 are SEHNR and FQNEAQ (reference sequence). This CDR3 is 13 amino acids long. Sample-barcoded 5' priming and a J-beta primer mix drove a second PCR of roughly 7 to 11 cycles. In TCRdb, the 5' RACE reads were re-called with MiXCR into one record per CDR3 protein. The sample shows about 290,000 distinct CDR3 sequences, 27% of them seen only once. This receptor was identified in an older woman in good health. The V call is TRBV7-9, the J call TRBJ1-2; a possible D gene is TRBD1 (6 bases). Material for sequencing was blood. The CDR3, as DNA: TGTGCCAGCAGCCCCACCTCCGCGAACAGGGCGTCCTTC. This encodes CASSPTSANRASF.